The next 26 T cell receptor beta chains were all read from a single sample in a study of blood T cell repertoires in COVID-19. TCRdb keeps only in-frame clones here, not all; method: immunoSEQ multiplex PCR. The sample shows 170,000 or so clones, roughly 83% of them seen only once. Specimen: peripheral blood. Source of these receptors: a woman aged 40 to 49 with COVID-19, enrolled during active disease.

This clone was counted between two and nine times. The chain combines TRBV7-3 with TRBJ2-1, with D unclear. The ends were cut back, 2 bases at V and 6 bases at J, with 5 bases in the middle. The CDR3 length is 12 residues. Germline CDR1 reads SGHTA; CDR2 reads FQGTGA. CDR3 bases: TGTGCCAGCAGCTTACACGGCAATGAGCAGTTCTTC. Encoded protein: CASSLHGNEQFF.

On this clone itself: At one boundary the junction diverges from the germline segment, which might be a read error. The J gene is TRBJ1-6, the V gene TRBV7-7; TRBD1 might be the D (5 bases). In germline, CDR1 is SSHAT, CDR2 FNYEAQ (reference sequence). This CDR3 has 16 amino acids. CDR3 sequence: CASSSQRGGIYSPLHF. CDR3 DNA: TGTGCTAGCAGCTCTCAACGGGGGGGAATATATTCACCCCTCCACTTT.

The V gene is TRBV11-3, the J gene TRBJ2-3; TRBD1 might be the D (5 bases). The CDR3 has 15 residues. CDR1 and CDR2 (germline): SGHNT, YENEEA. V lost 6 bases to trimming and J lost 0 bases, with 13 bases between them. CDR3 DNA: TGTGCCAGCAGTAAGGGGCGTACTAGCACAGATACGCAGTATTTT. Translating it yields CASSKGRTSTDTQYF.

The table lists this clone with a count of one. The V call is TRBV28, the J call TRBJ1-2, with D perhaps matching TRBD1 (5 bases). Germline lookup yields CDR1 MDHEN and CDR2 SYDVKM. V was shortened by 1 base and J by 8 bases, with 14 bases between the two germline ends. The CDR3 contains 14 residues. The CDR3 protein is CASSLSSGYGGYTF. The CDR3 bases are TGTGCCAGCAGTTTATCCTCAGGGTATGGGGGCTACACCTTC.

The chain uses TRBV4-2 and TRBJ1-2; possibly TRBD1 for D (6 bases). Germline V lookup: CDR1 LGHNA, CDR2 YNFKEQ. CDR3 size: 17 residues. V was trimmed by 0 bases and J by 4 bases, leaving 18 bases between them. CDR3 bases: TGTGCCAGCAGCCAAGAGGAAACAGGGCAGGGGAGCTATGGCTACACCTTC. Protein: CASSQEETGQGSYGYTF.

Ten or more counts support this clone. The rearrangement uses TRBV19 and TRBJ2-7; D perhaps matches TRBD1 (6 bases). There are 15 residues in the CDR3. Germline values: CDR1 LNHDA, CDR2 SQIVND (reference sequence). With 3 bases removed from V and 7 bases from J, the gap between germline ends came to 19 bases. As DNA, the CDR3 is TGTGCCAGTAGTATGCCACTCTTGGGGGCTGGGGAGCAGTACTTC. Its protein is CASSMPLLGAGEQYF.

The V call is TRBV6-5, the J call TRBJ1-1; no firm D call. The CDR3 has 12 amino acids. V shed 2 bases and J shed 11 bases, with 12 bases lying between them. In germline, CDR1 is MNHEY, CDR2 SVGAGI. CDR3 region: CASSYRGRWAFF. The DNA for the CDR3 is TGTGCCAGCAGTTACAGAGGGAGGTGGGCTTTCTTT.

This clone appeared a single time. The genes are TRBV10-2 and TRBJ2-1, with TRBD2 matching 9 bases. The CDR3 extends over 17 amino acids. The ends lost 0 bases at V and 6 bases at J; junction bases unmatched: 9. Germline assignment: CDR1 WSHSY and CDR2 SAAADI. The CDR3 spells CASSESLGLAGFNEQFF. Here the CDR3 DNA reads TGCGCCAGCAGTGAGTCTTTGGGGCTAGCGGGGTTCAATGAGCAGTTCTTC.

The CDR3 DNA reads as TGTGCCAGTACCGGGGACAGGGGCCCTTCCTACGAGCAGTACTTC. Amino acid sequence: CASTGDRGPSYEQYF. The chain links TRBV19 to TRBJ2-7, with 10 bases that match TRBD1. V was clipped by 7 bases and J by 1 base; unmatched bases: 7. This CDR3 is built from 15 residues. Looked up from germline, CDR1 is LNHDA and CDR2 is SQIVND (reference sequence).

The chain links TRBV27 to TRBJ2-1, with 10 bases identical to TRBD2. Germline V gene data show CDR1 as MNHEY and CDR2 as SMNVEV (reference sequence). The trim removed 4 bases at V and 7 bases at J, leaving 7 bases unmatched. This CDR3 comprises 15 residues. The CDR3 DNA reads TGTGCCAGCAGTTCGGTGGTAGCGGGAGGAAATGAGCAGTTCTTC. Amino acid sequence: CASSSVVAGGNEQFF.

This sequence joins TRBV12-3 or TRBV12-4 and TRBJ1-5, with TRBD1 matching over 8 bases. Germline trimming cut 5 bases from V and 4 bases from J; bases unmatched to any gene: 1. The CDR3 is 13 residues long. The CDR3 region has the DNA TGTGCCAGCAGTCGGACAGGGAATCAGCCCCAGCATTTT. This translates into CASSRTGNQPQHF.

This clone was counted a few times. The chain couples TRBV4-1 to TRBJ1-1; D ambiguous. Germline CDR1 is MGHRA and CDR2 is YSYEKL. Trimming left V 5 bases short and J 7 bases short, with 14 bases between. The CDR3 covers 13 residues. This chain's CDR3 is CASSFGPAGEAFF. The CDR3 bases are TGCGCCAGCAGCTTTGGCCCCGCGGGTGAAGCTTTCTTT.

V and J are TRBV12-5 and TRBJ2-3; the D is unclear. Germline V gene sequence: CDR1 LGHNT, CDR2 FRNRAP. V was trimmed by 6 bases and J by 4 bases, leaving 8 bases between them. This CDR3 spans 12 amino acids. CDR3 sequence (DNA): TGTGCTAGTGGCCCCTACTCAGATACGCAGTATTTT. Translation: CASGPYSDTQYF.

CDR3 sequence (DNA): TGCAGCGTTTCCGACAACTCTGGAAACACCATATATTTT. Amino acid sequence: CSVSDNSGNTIYF. The chain recombines TRBV29-1 with TRBJ1-3; D gene ambiguous. CDR3 length: 13 amino acids. CDR1 SQVTM and CDR2 ANQGSEA come from the germline V gene. V lost 5 bases, J lost 0 bases, and 8 bases lay in between.

The chain links TRBV3-1 (or the pseudogene TRBV3-2) to TRBJ2-1; 10 bases are shared with TRBD2. Germline trimming cut 2 bases from V and 4 bases from J; bases unmatched to any gene: 5. Per germline, CDR1 LGHDT and CDR2 YNNKEL (reference sequence). CDR3 length: 16 amino acids. The CDR3 sequence: CASSQRSGGGYNEQFF. The CDR3 nucleotides are TGTGCCAGCAGCCAACGGAGCGGGGGGGGTTACAATGAGCAGTTCTTC.

The rearrangement joins TRBV3-1 (or the pseudogene TRBV3-2) to TRBJ1-2; D may be TRBD1 (6 bases). Germline values: CDR1 LGHDT, CDR2 YNNKEL (reference sequence). The CDR3 length is 14 residues. The V end lost 2 bases, the J end lost 4 bases, and 11 bases lay between the germline ends. The CDR3, as DNA: TGTGCCAGCAGCCAACCAGGACAGTTCTATGGCTACACCTTC. Translation: CASSQPGQFYGYTF.

The gene calls are TRBV18 and TRBJ1-1, with a possible D match to TRBD1 (5 bases). The CDR3 consists of 14 residues. Germline assignment: CDR1 KGHSH and CDR2 LQKENI. Trimming took 8 bases from V and 1 from J, leaving 14 bases between them. CDR3 in DNA: TGTGCCAGCACCCGGGACTCAGGGAACACTGAAGCTTTCTTT. It is translated as CASTRDSGNTEAFF. The complete variable domain, with remaining parts taken from reference TRBV18 and TRBJ1-1, reads NAGVMQNPRHLVRRRGQEARLRCSPMKGHSHVYWYRQLPEEGLKFMVYLQKENIIDESGMPKERFSAEFPKEGPSILRIQQVVRGDSAAYFCASTRDSGNTEAFFGQGTRLTVV.

The J gene is TRBJ2-1, the V gene TRBV4-2; 10 positions match TRBD2. Germline V gene lookup returns CDR1 LGHNA and CDR2 YNFKEQ. CDR3 length: 17 amino acids. V was pared by 4 bases and J by 1 base, with 7 bases of the junction left unmatched. CDR3 sequence: CASSPYTSGNSYNEQFF. The CDR3 coding sequence is TGTGCCAGCAGCCCCTACACTAGCGGGAATTCCTACAATGAGCAGTTCTTC.

This clone was seen only a few times. The J gene is TRBJ2-2, the V gene TRBV9, with TRBD2 identical over 8 bases. The germline V gene has CDR1 SGDLS and CDR2 YYNGEE. This CDR3 has 19 amino acids. Trimming at V came to 0 bases and at J to 4 bases, leaving 14 bases not matched to a gene. The DNA of the CDR3 is TGTGCCAGCAGCGTAGGTCTTGCGGGGGGCGCTGGTCCCACCGGGGAGCTGTTTTTT. Translation gives CASSVGLAGGAGPTGELFF.

The J gene is TRBJ2-1, the V gene TRBV6-5, with 10 bases fitting TRBD1. Trimming at V came to 7 bases and at J to 4 bases, leaving 4 bases not matched to a gene. This CDR3 has 14 residues. Germline V gene sequence: CDR1 MNHEY, CDR2 SVGAGI. CDR3 DNA sequence: TGTGCCAGCAAGCGGGACAGGGGATACAATGAGCAGTTCTTC. Its protein is CASKRDRGYNEQFF.

J is TRBJ1-1 and V is TRBV5-1; 7 bases are shared with TRBD1. Germline values: CDR1 SGHRS, CDR2 YFSETQ. The V segment lost 4 bases and the J segment 1 base; nucleotides outside the gene matches: 1. The CDR3 has 13 residues. The CDR3 is CASSRTGNTEAFF. The DNA of the CDR3 is TGCGCCAGCAGCAGGACAGGGAACACTGAAGCTTTCTTT.

V is TRBV11-2 and J is TRBJ2-7; D gene unclear. The CDR3 has 11 amino acids. Trimming stripped 1 base from V and 6 bases from J, with 4 bases between. Germline loops: CDR1 SGHAT, CDR2 FQNNGV. CDR3: CASSLALEQYF. The DNA for the CDR3 is TGTGCCAGCAGCTTAGCTCTCGAGCAGTACTTC.

The chain combines TRBV29-1 with TRBJ1-1, with D unresolved. In germline, CDR1 is SQVTM, CDR2 ANQGSEA. V dropped 8 bases and J dropped 0 bases, with 10 bases sitting between them. This CDR3 has 12 amino acids. Here the CDR3 reads CSSRGLNTEAFF. DNA of the CDR3: TGCAGCAGTCGAGGGCTGAACACTGAAGCTTTCTTT.

The rearrangement links TRBV7-9 to TRBJ2-2; 7 nucleotides align to TRBD2. The V and J ends lost 7 bases and 1 base, in that order; junction bases with no gene match: 12. This CDR3 region has 17 residues. From germline, CDR1 is SEHNR and CDR2 FQNEAQ (reference sequence). CDR3 loop: CASIRTSNVENTGELFF. The CDR3 DNA sequence: TGTGCCAGCATCAGGACTAGTAACGTAGAGAACACCGGGGAGCTGTTTTTT.

J is TRBJ2-6 and V is TRBV15, with D hard to call. Per the germline V gene, CDR1 is LNHNV and CDR2 is YYDKDF (reference sequence). The CDR3 totals 14 residues. Trimming shortened V by 5 bases and J by 4 bases, and 9 bases separated the two germline ends. CDR3 DNA sequence: TGTGCCACCAGCGCGAGGTCGGGGGCCAACGTCCTGACTTTC. Translation: CATSARSGANVLTF.

This clone showed up just a few times. At the DNA level, this CDR3 is encoded by other sequences in the same sample as well. The chain uses TRBV5-1 and TRBJ1-1; no clear D. The CDR3 is 13 amino acids. The germline CDR1 and CDR2 sequences are SGHRS and YFSETQ. V dropped 4 bases and J dropped 3 bases, with 10 bases sitting between them. CDR3 amino acids: CASSRAGYTEAFF. The CDR3 bases are TGCGCCAGCAGCCGAGCAGGTTACACTGAAGCTTTCTTT.